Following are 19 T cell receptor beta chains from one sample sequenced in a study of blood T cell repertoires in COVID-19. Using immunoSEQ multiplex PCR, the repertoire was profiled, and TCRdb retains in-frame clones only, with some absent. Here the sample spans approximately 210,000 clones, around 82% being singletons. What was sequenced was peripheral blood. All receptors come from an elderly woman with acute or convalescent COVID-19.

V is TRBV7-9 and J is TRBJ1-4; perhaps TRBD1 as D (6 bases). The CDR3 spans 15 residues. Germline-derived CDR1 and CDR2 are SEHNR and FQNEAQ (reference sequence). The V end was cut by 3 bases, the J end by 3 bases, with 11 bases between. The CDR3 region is CASSLAEGANEKLFF. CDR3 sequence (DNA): TGTGCCAGCAGCTTGGCCGAGGGGGCTAATGAAAAACTGTTTTTT.

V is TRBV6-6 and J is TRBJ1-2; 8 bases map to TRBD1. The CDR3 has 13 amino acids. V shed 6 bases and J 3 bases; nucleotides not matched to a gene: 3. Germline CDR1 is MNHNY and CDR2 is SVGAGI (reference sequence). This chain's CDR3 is CASSDRGHYGYTF. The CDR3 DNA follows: TGTGCCAGCAGCGACAGGGGTCACTATGGCTACACCTTC.

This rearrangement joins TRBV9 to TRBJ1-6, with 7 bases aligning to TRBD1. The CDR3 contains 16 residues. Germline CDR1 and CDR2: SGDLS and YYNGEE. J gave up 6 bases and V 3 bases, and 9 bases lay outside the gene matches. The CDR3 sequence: CASSELTGFGNSPLHF. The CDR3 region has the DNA TGTGCCAGCAGCGAACTGACAGGGTTTGGTAATTCACCCCTCCACTTT.

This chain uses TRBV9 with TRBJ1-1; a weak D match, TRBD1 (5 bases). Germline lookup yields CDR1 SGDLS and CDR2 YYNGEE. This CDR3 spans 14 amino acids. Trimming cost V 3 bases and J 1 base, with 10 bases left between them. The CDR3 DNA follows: TGTGCCAGCAGCGGCAGGGTTGCGAACACTGAAGCTTTCTTT. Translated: CASSGRVANTEAFF.

The CDR3 DNA follows: TGTGCCAGCAGCTCTCTAGCGGGGCCGAGCACAGATACGCAGTATTTT. This translates into CASSSLAGPSTDTQYF. The chain has TRBV5-4 and TRBJ2-3, with 9 nucleotides matching TRBD2. V lost 3 bases to trimming and J lost 0 bases; unmatched junction nucleotides: 5. This CDR3 has 16 amino acids. Germline CDR1 and CDR2: SGHNT and YYREEE (reference sequence).

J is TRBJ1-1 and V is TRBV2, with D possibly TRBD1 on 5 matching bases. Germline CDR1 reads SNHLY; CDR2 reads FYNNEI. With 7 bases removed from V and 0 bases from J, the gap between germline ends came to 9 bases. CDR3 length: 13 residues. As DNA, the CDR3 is TGTGCCAGCACGGGGGAATTGAACACTGAAGCTTTCTTT. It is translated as CASTGELNTEAFF.

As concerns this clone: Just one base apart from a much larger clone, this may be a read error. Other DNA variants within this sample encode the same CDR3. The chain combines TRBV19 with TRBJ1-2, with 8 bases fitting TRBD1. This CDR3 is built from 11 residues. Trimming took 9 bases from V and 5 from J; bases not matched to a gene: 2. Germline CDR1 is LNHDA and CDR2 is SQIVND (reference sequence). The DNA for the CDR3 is TGTGCCAGCAGACAGGGGTATGGCTACACCTTC. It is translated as CASRQGYGYTF.

The CDR3 here is CASTQTGQNTEAFF. The CDR3 bases are TGTGCCAGCACCCAAACAGGGCAGAACACTGAAGCTTTCTTT. This chain joins TRBV2 and TRBJ1-1; TRBD1 is a possible D gene (6 bases). CDR1 SNHLY and CDR2 FYNNEI come from the germline V gene. Trimming took 7 bases from V and 1 from J, leaving 13 bases between them. This CDR3 contains 14 residues.

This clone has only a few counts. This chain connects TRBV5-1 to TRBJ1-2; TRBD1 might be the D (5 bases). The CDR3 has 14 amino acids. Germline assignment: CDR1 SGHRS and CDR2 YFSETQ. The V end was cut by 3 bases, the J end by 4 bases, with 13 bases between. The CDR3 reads CASSSGGTAYGYTF. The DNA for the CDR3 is TGCGCCAGCAGCTCGGGGGGGACCGCCTATGGCTACACCTTC.

CDR3 coding DNA: TGTGCCAGCAGCTTGGCAGGGGGCGGGCAGCCCCAGCATTTT. Translation: CASSLAGGGQPQHF. The rearrangement joins TRBV5-5 to TRBJ1-5, with 8 nucleotides matching TRBD1. J was trimmed by 7 bases and V by 0 bases; bases with no gene match: 3. Germline CDR1 is SGHKS and CDR2 is YYEKEE (reference sequence). The CDR3 sequence is 14 residues long. Based on the CDR3 plus reference TRBV5-5 and TRBJ1-5, the full variable domain is DAGVTQSPTHLIKTRGQQVTLRCSPISGHKSVSWYQQVLGQGPQFIFQYYEKEERGRGNFPDRFSARQFPNYSSELNVNALLLGDSALYLCASSLAGGGQPQHFGDGTRLSIL.

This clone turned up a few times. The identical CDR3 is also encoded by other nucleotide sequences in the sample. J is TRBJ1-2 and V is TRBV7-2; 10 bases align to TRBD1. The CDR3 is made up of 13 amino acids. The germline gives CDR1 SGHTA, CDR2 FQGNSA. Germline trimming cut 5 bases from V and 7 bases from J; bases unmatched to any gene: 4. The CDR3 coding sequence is TGTGCCAGCAGCCCGGACAGGGGGTTTGGCTACACCTTC. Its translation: CASSPDRGFGYTF.

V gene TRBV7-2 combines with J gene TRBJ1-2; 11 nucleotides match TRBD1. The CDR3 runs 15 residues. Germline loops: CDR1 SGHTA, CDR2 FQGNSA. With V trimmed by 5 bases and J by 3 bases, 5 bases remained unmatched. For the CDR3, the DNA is TGTGCCAGCAGCGCCCGGGACAGGGGGGACTATGGCTACACCTTC. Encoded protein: CASSARDRGDYGYTF.

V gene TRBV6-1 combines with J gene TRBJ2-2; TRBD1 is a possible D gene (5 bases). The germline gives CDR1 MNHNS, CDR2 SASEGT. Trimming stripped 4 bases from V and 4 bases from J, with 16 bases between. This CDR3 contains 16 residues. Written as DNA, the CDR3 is TGTGCCAGCAGTGTTGAAACAGGCGTTACCACCGGGGAGCTGTTTTTT. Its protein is CASSVETGVTTGELFF.

DNA for the CDR3: TGTGCCAGCAGCTTACAGGGACAGGGGTATGGCTACACCTTC. Protein product: CASSLQGQGYGYTF. The genes are TRBV7-3 and TRBJ1-2, with 10 positions matching TRBD1. The CDR3 spans 14 residues. The J segment lost 5 bases and the V segment lost 2 bases, leaving 2 bases of the junction unmatched. CDR1 SGHTA and CDR2 FQGTGA come from the germline V gene.

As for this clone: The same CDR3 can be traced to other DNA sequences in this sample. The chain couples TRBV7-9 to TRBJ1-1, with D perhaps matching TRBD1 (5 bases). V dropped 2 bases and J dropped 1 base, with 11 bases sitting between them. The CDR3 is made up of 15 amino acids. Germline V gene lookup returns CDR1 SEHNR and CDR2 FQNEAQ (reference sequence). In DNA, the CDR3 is TGTGCCAGCAGCTTAAGGCAGGGATCGAACACTGAAGCTTTCTTT. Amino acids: CASSLRQGSNTEAFF.

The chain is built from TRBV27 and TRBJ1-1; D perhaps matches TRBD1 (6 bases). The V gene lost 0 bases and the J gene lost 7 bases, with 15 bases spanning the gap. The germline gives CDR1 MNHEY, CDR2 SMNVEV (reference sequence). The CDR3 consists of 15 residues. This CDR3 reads CASSLSPIIGGEAFF. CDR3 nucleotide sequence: TGTGCCAGCAGTTTATCGCCGATTATAGGGGGTGAAGCTTTCTTT.

CDR3 region: CASSQAGWTEAFF. CDR3 in DNA: TGCGCCAGCAGCCAAGCGGGTTGGACTGAAGCTTTCTTT. The chain is built from TRBV4-3 and TRBJ1-1; D is uncertain. Per germline, CDR1 LGHNA and CDR2 YSLEER. The CDR3 runs to 13 residues. The V end was cut by 1 base, the J end by 5 bases, with 8 bases between.

The DNA of the CDR3 is TGTGCCAGCAGCTTGGACAGCGGAGGACAGCCCCAGCATTTT. It codes for CASSLDSGGQPQHF. The V gene is TRBV7-2, the J gene TRBJ1-5; D perhaps matches TRBD1 (6 bases). Germline V gene data show CDR1 as SGHTA and CDR2 as FQGNSA. V was pared by 3 bases and J by 7 bases, with 13 bases between. There are 14 residues in the CDR3.

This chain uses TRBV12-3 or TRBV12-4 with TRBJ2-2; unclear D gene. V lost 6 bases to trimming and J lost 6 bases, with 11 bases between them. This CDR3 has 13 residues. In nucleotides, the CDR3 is TGTGCCAGCAGCCTAGGAGTGGCCGGGGAGCTGTTTTTT. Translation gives CASSLGVAGELFF.